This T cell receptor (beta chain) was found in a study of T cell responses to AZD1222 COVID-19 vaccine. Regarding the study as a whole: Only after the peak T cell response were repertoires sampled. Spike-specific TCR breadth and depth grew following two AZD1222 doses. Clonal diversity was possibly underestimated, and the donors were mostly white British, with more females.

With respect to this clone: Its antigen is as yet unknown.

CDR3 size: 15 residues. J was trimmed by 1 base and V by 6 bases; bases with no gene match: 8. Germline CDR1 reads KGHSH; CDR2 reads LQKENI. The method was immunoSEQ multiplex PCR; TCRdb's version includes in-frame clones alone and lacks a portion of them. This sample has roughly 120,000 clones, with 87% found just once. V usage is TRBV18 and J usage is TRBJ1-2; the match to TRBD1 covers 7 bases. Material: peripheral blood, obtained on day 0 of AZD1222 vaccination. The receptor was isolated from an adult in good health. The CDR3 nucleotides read TGTGCCAGCTCCCCTGACAGGGCCAATAACTATGGCTACACCTTC. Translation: CASSPDRANNYGYTF.